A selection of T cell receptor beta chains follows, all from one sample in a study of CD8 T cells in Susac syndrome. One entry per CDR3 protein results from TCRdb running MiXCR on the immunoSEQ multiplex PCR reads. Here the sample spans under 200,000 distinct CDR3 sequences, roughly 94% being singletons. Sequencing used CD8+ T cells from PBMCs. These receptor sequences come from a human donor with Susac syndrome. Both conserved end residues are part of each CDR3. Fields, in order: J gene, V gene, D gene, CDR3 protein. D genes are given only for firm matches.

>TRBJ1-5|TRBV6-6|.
CASSYISQPQHF
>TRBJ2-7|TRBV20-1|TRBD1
CSARDPGQGIYEQYF
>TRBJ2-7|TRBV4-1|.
CASSLFGQYSYEQYF
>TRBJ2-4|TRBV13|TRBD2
CASSFSGGAGNIQYF
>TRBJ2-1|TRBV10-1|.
CASSVMLYNEQFF
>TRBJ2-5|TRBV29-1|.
CSVGREEETQYF
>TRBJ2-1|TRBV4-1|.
CASSQVSGNNEQFF
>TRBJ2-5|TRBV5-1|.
CASSLAPGGRPQETQYF
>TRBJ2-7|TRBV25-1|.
CASSSQYEQYF
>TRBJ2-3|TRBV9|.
CASSVGGAFTDTQYF
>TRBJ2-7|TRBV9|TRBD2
CASSVAGLAESYEQYF
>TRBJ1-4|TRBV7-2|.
CASSRPLQATNEKLFF
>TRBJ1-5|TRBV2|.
CASSERWGGNQPQHF
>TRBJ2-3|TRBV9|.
CASSAYTDTQYF
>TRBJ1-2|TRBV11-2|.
CASSGVGRDGLYGYTF
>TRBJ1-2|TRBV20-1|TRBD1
CSASKTGSCTF
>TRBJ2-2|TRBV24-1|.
CATSRVTGELFF
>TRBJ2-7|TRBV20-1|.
CSGSERTYEQYF
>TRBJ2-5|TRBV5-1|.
CASSFRPAIETQYF
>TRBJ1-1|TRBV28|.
CASSLPATTEAFF
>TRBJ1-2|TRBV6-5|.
CASSYRRKSSGGYTF
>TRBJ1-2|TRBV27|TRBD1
CASSSNRDRGYLGYTF
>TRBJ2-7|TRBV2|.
CASSEVHSGYEQYF
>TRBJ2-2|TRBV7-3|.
CASSLLRNTGELFF
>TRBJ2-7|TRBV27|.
CASSPSREEAYEQYF
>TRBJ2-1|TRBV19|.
CASSIGDEGFEQFF
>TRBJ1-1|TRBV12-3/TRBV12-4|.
CASSSQMDTREIPEAFF
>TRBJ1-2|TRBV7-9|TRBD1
CASSTGGAYPFFYGYTF
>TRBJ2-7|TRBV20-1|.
CSAQAFGAHEQYF
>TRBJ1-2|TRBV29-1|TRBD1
CSGDRGGDGYTF
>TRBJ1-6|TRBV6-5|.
CASSYSGYNSPLHF
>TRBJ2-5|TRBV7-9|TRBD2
CASSRGLAGGETQYF
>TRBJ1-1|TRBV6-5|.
CASRPSQNTEAFF
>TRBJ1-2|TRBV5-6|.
CASSPRANYGYTF
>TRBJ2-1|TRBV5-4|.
CASSPDSNEQFF
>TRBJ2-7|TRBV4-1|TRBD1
CASSLETPGQGNHEQYF
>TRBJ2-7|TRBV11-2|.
CASSLGGFAEQYF
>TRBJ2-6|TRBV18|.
CASALTGSGANVLTF
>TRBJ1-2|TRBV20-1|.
CSARDLREANYGYTF
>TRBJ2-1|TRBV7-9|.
CASSRTHDEQFF
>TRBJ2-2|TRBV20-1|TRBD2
CSAREGTSGGAGELFF
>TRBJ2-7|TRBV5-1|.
CASSPWRGAGEQYF
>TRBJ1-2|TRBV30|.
CAWIGESYTF
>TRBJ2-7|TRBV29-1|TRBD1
CSVEPGQGVLGEQYF
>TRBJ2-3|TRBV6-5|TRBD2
CASSYLAERTDTQYF
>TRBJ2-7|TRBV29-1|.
CSVGQYYEQYF
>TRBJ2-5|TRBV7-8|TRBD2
CASSPYGPGLAGEETQYF
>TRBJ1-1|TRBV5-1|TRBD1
CASSLDRGPTEAFF
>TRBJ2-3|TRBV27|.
CASSLAQEADTQYF
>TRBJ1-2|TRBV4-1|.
CASSPEVTPGHNYGYTF